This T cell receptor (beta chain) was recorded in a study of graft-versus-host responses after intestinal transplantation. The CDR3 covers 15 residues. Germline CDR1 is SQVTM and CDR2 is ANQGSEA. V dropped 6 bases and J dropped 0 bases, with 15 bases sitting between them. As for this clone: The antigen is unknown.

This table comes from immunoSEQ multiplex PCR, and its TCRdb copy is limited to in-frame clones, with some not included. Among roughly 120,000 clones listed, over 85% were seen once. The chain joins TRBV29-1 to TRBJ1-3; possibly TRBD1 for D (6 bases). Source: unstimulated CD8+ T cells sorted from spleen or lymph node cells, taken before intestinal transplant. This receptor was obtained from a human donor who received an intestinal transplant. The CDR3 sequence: CSVVRDNNSGNTIYF. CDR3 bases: TGCAGCGTAGTCCGGGACAACAACTCTGGAAACACCATATATTTT.